A selection of T cell receptor beta chains follows, all from one sample in a study of T cell changes during pregnancy in multiple sclerosis. Data came from immunoSEQ multiplex PCR; TCRdb stores just in-frame clones and leaves some out. The sample has roughly 15,000 clones; 84% are singletons. Specimen: CD8+ T cells from peripheral blood mononuclear cells, collected in the second trimester of pregnancy. All receptors come from a female donor in good health, enrolled as a control in a pregnancy study. CDR3s include the opening cysteine and the closing phenylalanine or tryptophan. Each record gives: V gene, D gene, J gene, clone size, CDR3 protein, CDR3 DNA. The D gene is left open where the match is weak. Not every row has a clone size; where given, it reads once, few, many or a size class.

>TRBV9|NA|TRBJ1-1|NA
CASSVAATPHEAFF
TGTGCCAGCAGCGTAGCAGCGACCCCGCATGAAGCTTTCTTT
>TRBV4-3|TRBD1|TRBJ1-1|few
CASSQGSTGTNTEAFF
TGCGCCAGCAGCCAAGGGTCGACAGGGACGAACACTGAAGCTTTCTTT
>TRBV11-3|NA|TRBJ1-1|NA
CASSFTGTAEAFF
TGTGCCAGCAGCTTCACAGGGACCGCAGAAGCTTTCTTT
>TRBV7-9|TRBD1|TRBJ2-1|NA
CASSLGTALANEQFF
TGTGCCAGCAGCTTGGGGACAGCCTTGGCCAATGAGCAGTTCTTC
>TRBV9|NA|TRBJ1-5|NA
CASSGGPAMNQPQHF
TGTGCCAGCAGCGGGGGCCCAGCCATGAATCAGCCCCAGCATTTT
>TRBV4-3|TRBD2|TRBJ2-7|few
CASSQGGLDRYEQYF
TGCGCCAGCAGCCAAGGCGGACTAGACAGATACGAGCAGTACTTC
>TRBV27|NA|TRBJ1-5|NA
CASSSDSFSNQPQHF
TGTGCCAGCAGTTCGGACAGCTTTAGCAATCAGCCCCAGCATTTT
>TRBV6-5|NA|TRBJ2-6|NA
CASSLQVSGANVLTF
TGTGCCAGCAGTTTACAGGTCTCTGGGGCCAACGTCCTGACTTTC
>TRBV19|TRBD1|TRBJ1-5|once
CASTHDRGNQPQHF
TGTGCCAGTACCCACGACAGGGGCAATCAGCCCCAGCATTTT
>TRBV11-2|TRBD1|TRBJ2-3|NA
CAGKGAFTDTQYF
TGTGCCGGAAAGGGGGCTTTCACAGATACGCAGTATTTT
>TRBV13|NA|TRBJ2-7|NA
CASSPDNSYEQYF
TGTGCCAGCAGCCCCGACAATTCCTACGAGCAGTACTTC
>TRBV7-9|TRBD1|TRBJ1-2|NA
CASSLGGQYYGYTF
TGTGCCAGCAGCTTAGGGGGACAGTACTATGGCTACACCTTC
>TRBV4-3|TRBD1|TRBJ1-4|NA
CASSQDSRQGDNEKLFF
TGCGCCAGCAGCCAAGATTCCCGACAGGGGGATAATGAAAAACTGTTTTTT
>TRBV5-3|NA|TRBJ1-6|NA
CARATTSRVSPLHF
TGTGCCAGAGCAACTACAAGCAGGGTTTCACCCCTCCACTTT
>TRBV6-1|TRBD2|TRBJ2-7|NA
CASSEALGGNTYEQYF
TGTGCCAGCAGTGAAGCGCTGGGGGGGAATACCTACGAGCAGTACTTC
>TRBV15|TRBD1|TRBJ2-7|NA
CATSSPRTGEYEQYF
TGTGCCACCAGCAGCCCGCGGACAGGGGAGTACGAGCAGTACTTC
>TRBV7-9|TRBD1|TRBJ1-1|NA
CASSPQGGTEAFF
TGTGCCAGCAGCCCACAGGGGGGCACTGAAGCTTTCTTT
>TRBV9|NA|TRBJ1-2|NA
CASSTRQYGYTF
TGTGCCAGCAGCACCCGACAGTATGGCTACACCTTC
>TRBV13|NA|TRBJ2-1|once
CASSFAEDNEQFF
TGTGCCAGCAGCTTCGCCGAGGACAATGAGCAGTTCTTC
>TRBV9|NA|TRBJ1-6|NA
CASSVGGSGNSPLHF
TGTGCCAGCAGCGTAGGAGGGTCTGGTAATTCACCCCTCCACTTT
>TRBV19|NA|TRBJ2-3|NA
CASSIAGSTDTQYF
TGTGCCAGTAGTATAGCCGGGAGCACAGATACGCAGTATTTT
>TRBV28|NA|TRBJ1-2|NA
CASSPLDSGHGYTF
TGTGCCAGCAGCCCTCTGGACAGCGGCCATGGCTACACCTTC
>TRBV10-3|NA|TRBJ1-5|NA
CAAKQGTEQPQHF
TGTGCCGCCAAACAGGGAACGGAACAGCCCCAGCATTTT
>TRBV14|NA|TRBJ2-1|NA
CASSLGTHEQFF
TGTGCCAGCAGCCTTGGGACTCATGAGCAGTTCTTC
>TRBV19|NA|TRBJ2-2|NA
CASSINRRNTGELFF
TGTGCCAGTAGTATCAACAGAAGAAACACCGGGGAGCTGTTTTTT
>TRBV6-1|TRBD1|TRBJ1-5|NA
CASSSGTGGGQPQHF
TGTGCCAGCAGTTCTGGGACAGGTGGCGGTCAGCCCCAGCATTTT
>TRBV19|NA|TRBJ1-1|NA
CASSADRVRMNTEAFF
TGTGCCAGTAGTGCAGACCGAGTCAGGATGAACACTGAAGCTTTCTTT
>TRBV9|TRBD1|TRBJ2-3|few
CASSPRDSSTDTQYF
TGTGCCAGCAGCCCAAGGGACAGCTCCACAGATACGCAGTATTTT
>TRBV7-8|NA|TRBJ2-5|NA
CASSGGQWETQYF
TGTGCCAGCAGCGGGGGACAATGGGAGACCCAGTACTTC
>TRBV7-9|NA|TRBJ2-3|NA
CASSSHTDTQYF
TGTGCCAGCAGCTCCCACACAGATACGCAGTATTTT
>TRBV9|NA|TRBJ2-7|once
CASSAFDDTSYEQYF
TGTGCCAGCAGCGCCTTCGATGACACCTCCTACGAGCAGTACTTC
>TRBV4-2|NA|TRBJ2-2|medium-sized
CASSQDPYTGAGELFF
TGTGCCAGCAGCCAAGATCCTTACACGGGAGCCGGGGAGCTGTTTTTT
>TRBV4-3|TRBD1|TRBJ2-3|once
CASSQVEGALPLAGTDTQYF
TGCGCCAGCAGCCAAGTAGAGGGGGCCCTTCCCTTAGCAGGCACAGATACGCAGTATTTT
>TRBV4-2|TRBD2|TRBJ2-7|few
CASSQDLGGGSYEQYF
TGTGCCAGCAGCCAAGATCTGGGGGGGGGCTCCTACGAGCAGTACTTC
>TRBV7-9|NA|TRBJ2-2|once
CASSLGWNTGELFF
TGTGCCAGCAGCTTGGGCTGGAACACCGGGGAGCTGTTTTTT
>TRBV2|NA|TRBJ2-7|NA
CASIETGTYEQYF
TGTGCCAGCATTGAGACAGGTACCTACGAGCAGTACTTC
>TRBV6-1|NA|TRBJ2-3|NA
CASVTFAGSTDTQYF
TGTGCCAGCGTCACCTTCGCGGGGAGCACAGATACGCAGTATTTT
>TRBV4-1|NA|TRBJ1-2|NA
CASSQETGLWLGYTF
TGCGCCAGCAGCCAAGAGACAGGCCTTTGGTTGGGCTACACCTTC
>TRBV6-5|TRBD1|TRBJ1-4|NA
CASSPVRGLGEKLFF
TGTGCCAGCAGTCCCGTCAGGGGGCTTGGCGAAAAACTGTTTTTT
>TRBV2|NA|TRBJ2-1|NA
CASSAYLRGNEQFF
TGTGCCAGCAGTGCGTATCTCCGGGGGAATGAGCAGTTCTTC
>TRBV11-2|NA|TRBJ1-2|NA
CASSPTSGNAYYGYTF
TGTGCCAGCAGCCCCACTTCGGGAAATGCCTACTATGGCTACACCTTC
>TRBV4-3|NA|TRBJ1-3|NA
CASSQDRGVGNTIYF
TGCGCCAGCAGCCAAGATCGGGGGGTTGGGAACACCATATATTTT
>TRBV10-1|TRBD1|TRBJ1-4|NA
CARLTGGNEKLFF
TGCGCCAGGTTGACAGGGGGTAATGAAAAACTGTTTTTT
>TRBV14|NA|TRBJ1-2|NA
CASSQDFLGLTAADYGYTF
TGTGCCAGCAGCCAAGATTTTTTGGGACTCACCGCAGCGGACTATGGCTACACCTTC
>TRBV2|TRBD1|TRBJ1-6|NA
CASRGQVEGAPLHF
TGTGCCAGCAGAGGACAGGTAGAGGGGGCACCCCTCCACTTT
>TRBV4-3|NA|TRBJ2-3|NA
CASSQVLSGGLDTQYF
TGCGCCAGCAGCCAGGTACTATCGGGGGGCCTAGATACGCAGTATTTT
>TRBV4-3|NA|TRBJ2-1|NA
CASSQDVRGGRYNEQFF
TGCGCCAGCAGCCAAGATGTGAGGGGGGGCCGGTACAATGAGCAGTTCTTC
>TRBV5-1|TRBD1|TRBJ2-7|NA
CASRPGQGSESSYEQYF
TGCGCCAGCAGACCGGGACAGGGTTCGGAGAGCTCCTACGAGCAGTACTTC
>TRBV13|NA|TRBJ2-1|NA
CASSLGGENEQFF
TGTGCCAGCAGCTTAGGCGGTGAGAATGAGCAGTTCTTC